Here is one TCR beta chain with its context. Its antigen is still unknown. Clones were sequenced by immunoSEQ multiplex PCR, and TCRdb holds only the in-frame ones, with some missing. The data hold 34,000 or so clones, with around 81% observed a single time. This sample was taken from a study of OX40 agonist ivuxolimab in advanced cancers. Study-wide points: Clonal expansion was seen in CD4+ and CD8+ blood T cells by week 6 at 0.1 to 3.0 mg/kg.

This CDR3 region has 14 residues. V was clipped by 5 bases and J by 0 bases; unmatched bases: 4. CDR1 is SGHTA and CDR2 is FQGNSA in the germline V gene. The sample was CD4+ or CD8+ T cells sorted from blood, taken in a trial of the OX40 agonist ivuxolimab. The receptor comes from an adult with an advanced solid tumor such as melanoma, head and neck, liver or kidney cancer. J is TRBJ2-7 and V is TRBV7-2; 7 bases are shared with TRBD2. This CDR3 is CASSPSGTSYEQYF. DNA for the CDR3: TGTGCCAGCAGCCCAAGCGGGACCTCCTACGAGCAGTACTTC. The complete variable domain, with remaining parts taken from reference TRBV7-2 and TRBJ2-7, reads GAGVSQSPSNKVTEKGKDVELRCDPISGHTALYWYRQSLGQGLEFLIYFQGNSAPDKSGLPSDRFSAERTGGSVSTLTIQRTQQEDSAVYLCASSPSGTSYEQYFGPGTRLTVT.